The rows below give T cell receptor beta chains drawn from one sample of a study of shared clonotypes between healthy human individuals. Using immunoSEQ multiplex PCR, the repertoire was profiled, and TCRdb retains in-frame clones only, with some absent. This sample has over 1.5 million clones, with under 99% found just once. Sequencing was performed on naive CD4+ T cells sorted from blood. These receptors were taken from a man between 25 and 39 years old in good health. Each CDR3 is given with its conserved first and last residue. The D gene is left open where the match is weak. Rows may omit the clone size; those that give it use once, few, many or a size class.

J: TRBJ1-3
V: TRBV2
D: .
size: .
DNA: TGTGCCAGCAGACCGGACGGTGGAAACACCATATATTTT
CDR3: CASRPDGGNTIYF

J: TRBJ2-3
V: TRBV9
D: .
size: .
DNA: TGTGCCAGCAGCGTAGATAGGGCAACTAGCACAGATACGCAGTATTTT
CDR3: CASSVDRATSTDTQYF

J: TRBJ2-1
V: TRBV19
D: TRBD1
size: .
DNA: TGTGCCAGTAGTATAGGAGGGACAGGGAGTTTGGATGAGCAGTTCTTC
CDR3: CASSIGGTGSLDEQFF

J: TRBJ2-3
V: TRBV6-5
D: .
size: once
DNA: TGTGCCAGCAGTTTATTGCCGGGATCTAGCACAGATACGCAGTATTTT
CDR3: CASSLLPGSSTDTQYF

J: TRBJ2-7
V: TRBV9
D: TRBD2
size: .
DNA: TGTGCCAGCAGCGTAGTAGCGGGAGGTCCCTACGAGCAGTACTTC
CDR3: CASSVVAGGPYEQYF

J: TRBJ2-1
V: TRBV10-2
D: TRBD2
size: once
DNA: TGCGCCAGCAGTGGGGTTAGCGGGAGATTTATGGATGAGCAGTTCTTC
CDR3: CASSGVSGRFMDEQFF

J: TRBJ2-7
V: TRBV5-6
D: TRBD1
size: .
DNA: TGTGCCAGCAGTAGAAATCCGGGACAGGGCGGATACGAGCAGTACTTC
CDR3: CASSRNPGQGGYEQYF

J: TRBJ1-1
V: TRBV5-5
D: .
size: .
DNA: TGTGCCAGCAGCCAGGACAGCCCCCCGAACACTGAAGCTTTCTTT
CDR3: CASSQDSPPNTEAFF

J: TRBJ2-5
V: TRBV14
D: .
size: .
DNA: TGTGCCAGCAGCCAAGCTCGTGAGACCCAGTACTTC
CDR3: CASSQARETQYF

J: TRBJ2-7
V: TRBV4-3
D: .
size: .
DNA: TGCGCCAGCAGCCAAGACGGTGGTTTAGCCTACGAGCAGTACTTC
CDR3: CASSQDGGLAYEQYF

J: TRBJ2-7
V: TRBV11-2
D: .
size: .
DNA: TGTGCCAGCACGGAACGGGGGGCCCACGAGCAGTACTTC
CDR3: CASTERGAHEQYF

J: TRBJ2-7
V: TRBV19
D: TRBD1
size: once
DNA: TGTGCCAGTAGGAAAACCGGGACAGGGGGGGACGAGCAGTACTTC
CDR3: CASRKTGTGGDEQYF

J: TRBJ2-3
V: TRBV25-1
D: .
size: .
DNA: TGTGCCAGCAGTGAATTAGCGGCTAGCACAGATACGCAGTATTTT
CDR3: CASSELAASTDTQYF

J: TRBJ1-5
V: TRBV28
D: .
size: .
DNA: TGTGCCAGCAGTTTTATTGGTAGCAATCAGCCCCAGCATTTT
CDR3: CASSFIGSNQPQHF

J: TRBJ2-2
V: TRBV2
D: .
size: .
DNA: TGTGCCAGCAAAGAAGCCGGGGAGCTGTTTTTT
CDR3: CASKEAGELFF

J: TRBJ2-1
V: TRBV14
D: TRBD2
size: .
DNA: TGTGCCAGCAGCCAAGGTAGCGGGAGCTTCTACAATGAGCAGTTCTTC
CDR3: CASSQGSGSFYNEQFF

J: TRBJ1-1
V: TRBV4-1
D: .
size: .
DNA: TGCGCCAGCAGCCAAGTAGCTGACAGTGAAGCTTTCTTT
CDR3: CASSQVADSEAFF

J: TRBJ2-2
V: TRBV15
D: .
size: .
DNA: TGTGCCACCAGCAGGAAACAGAACACCGGGGAGCTGTTTTTT
CDR3: CATSRKQNTGELFF

J: TRBJ1-1
V: TRBV2
D: TRBD1
size: .
DNA: TGTGCCAGCAGTGAAGAAGGACAGGGTTGGGACACTGAAGCTTTCTTT
CDR3: CASSEEGQGWDTEAFF

J: TRBJ2-7
V: TRBV15
D: .
size: .
DNA: TGTGCCACCAGCTTAAGGCGGGGACCTATCTACGAGCAGTACTTC
CDR3: CATSLRRGPIYEQYF